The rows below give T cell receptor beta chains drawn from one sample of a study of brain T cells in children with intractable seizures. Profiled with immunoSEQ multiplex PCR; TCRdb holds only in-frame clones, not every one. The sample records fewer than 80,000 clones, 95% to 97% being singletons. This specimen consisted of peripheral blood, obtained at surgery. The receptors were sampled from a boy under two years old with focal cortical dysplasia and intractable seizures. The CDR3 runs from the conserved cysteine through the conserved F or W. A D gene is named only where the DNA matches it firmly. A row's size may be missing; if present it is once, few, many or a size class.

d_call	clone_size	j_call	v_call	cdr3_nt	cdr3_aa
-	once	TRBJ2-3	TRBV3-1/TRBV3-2	TGTGCCAGCAGCCAAGGTCCGGGGTGGGATACGCAGTATTTT	CASSQGPGWDTQYF
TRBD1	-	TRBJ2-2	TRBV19	TGTGCCAGTAGTCCCCTGGGACAGGGGGGGACCGGGGAGCTGTTTTTT	CASSPLGQGGTGELFF
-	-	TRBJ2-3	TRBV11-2	TGTGCCAGCAGCTTAGGTTTCGGGGGGCGTTCAGATACGCAGTATTTT	CASSLGFGGRSDTQYF
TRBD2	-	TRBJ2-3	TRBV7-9	TGTGCCAGCAGCTTACTAGCGGGGGGAATGGGCACAGATACGCAGTATTTT	CASSLLAGGMGTDTQYF
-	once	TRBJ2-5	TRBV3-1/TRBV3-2	TGTGCCAGCAGCCAACCAGAGGAGACCCAGTACTTC	CASSQPEETQYF
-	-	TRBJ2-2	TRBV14	TGTGCCAGCAGCCAAGTGTTTCTCCGGAACACCGGGGAGCTGTTTTTT	CASSQVFLRNTGELFF
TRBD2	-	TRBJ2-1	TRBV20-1	TGCAGTGCTAGTCGCCCCTATCTAGCGGGAGCCTACAATGAGCAGTTCTTC	CSASRPYLAGAYNEQFF
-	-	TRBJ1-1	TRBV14	TGTGCCAGCAGCCAAGATTACACAGCCAGAGGGGACACTGAAGCTTTCTTT	CASSQDYTARGDTEAFF
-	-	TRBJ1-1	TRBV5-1	TGCGCCAGCAGCTTGGATAGCGTTCGGGAGACTGAAGCTTTCTTT	CASSLDSVRETEAFF
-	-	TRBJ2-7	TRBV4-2	TGTGCCAGCAGCCAAGACGACCTGGCCTACGAGCAGTACTTC	CASSQDDLAYEQYF
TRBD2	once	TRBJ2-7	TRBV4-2	TGTGCCAGCAGCCAAGCGGGACTAGCGGGAGGTCTGGAGCAGTACTTC	CASSQAGLAGGLEQYF
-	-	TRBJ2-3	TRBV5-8	TGTGCCAGCAGCTTGGGGACACACAGGGAAGATACGCAGTATTTT	CASSLGTHREDTQYF
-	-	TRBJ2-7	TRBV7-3	TGTGCCAGCAGCATACGCCCTGGGGCGGGCGAGCAGTACTTC	CASSIRPGAGEQYF
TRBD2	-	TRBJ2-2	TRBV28	TGTGCCGCTAGCGGGAGTGGCACCGGGGAGCTGTTTTTT	CAASGSGTGELFF
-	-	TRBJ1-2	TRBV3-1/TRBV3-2	TGTGCCAGCAGCACCCTGACGGCGAACTATGGCTACACCTTC	CASSTLTANYGYTF
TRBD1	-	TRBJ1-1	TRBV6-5	TGTGCCAGCAGCATCCGGACAGGGGGCGTCTCTGAAGCTTTCTTT	CASSIRTGGVSEAFF
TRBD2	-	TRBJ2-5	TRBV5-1	TGCGCCAGCAGCTCAGAACTAGCGGTCCAAGAGACCCAGTACTTC	CASSSELAVQETQYF
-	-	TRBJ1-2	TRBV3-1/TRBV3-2	TGTGCCAGCAGCCAAGGCGGCACTTTGGGGGGCTACACCTTC	CASSQGGTLGGYTF
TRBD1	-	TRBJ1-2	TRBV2	TGTGCCAGCAGGGACCTTAACAGGGGCTATGGCTACACCTTC	CASRDLNRGYGYTF
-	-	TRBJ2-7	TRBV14	TGTGCCAGCAGCCAAACTTCGACTAGGAGGTACGAGCAGTACTTC	CASSQTSTRRYEQYF
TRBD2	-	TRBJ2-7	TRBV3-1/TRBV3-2	TGTGCCAGCAGCCCCCGGGGTAGCGGGACCTACGAGCAGTACTTC	CASSPRGSGTYEQYF
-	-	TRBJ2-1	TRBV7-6	TGTGCCAGCAGCTTAGACGGACTATTTCCGGGTGAGCAGTTCTTC	CASSLDGLFPGEQFF
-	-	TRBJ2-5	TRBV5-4	TGTGCCAGCAGCTTAGGGGCGGGACAAGAGACCCAGTACTTC	CASSLGAGQETQYF
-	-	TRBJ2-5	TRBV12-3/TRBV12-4	TGTGCCAGCAGCCGGCTAGCAGAGACCCAGTACTTC	CASSRLAETQYF
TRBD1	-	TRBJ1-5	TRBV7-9	TGTGCCAGCAGCCTTGGACAGGTTAATCAGCCCCAGCATTTT	CASSLGQVNQPQHF
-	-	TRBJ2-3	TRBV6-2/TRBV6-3	TGTGCCAGCAGCTTCAACAGGAATGAGGCAGATACGCAGTATTTT	CASSFNRNEADTQYF
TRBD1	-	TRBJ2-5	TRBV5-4	TGTGCCAGCAGCTTCCCCGCACAGACAGGGGGAGAGACCCAGTACTTC	CASSFPAQTGGETQYF
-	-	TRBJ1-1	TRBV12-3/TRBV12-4	TGTGCCAGCAGGATTTGGCAGAACACTGAAGCTTTCTTT	CASRIWQNTEAFF
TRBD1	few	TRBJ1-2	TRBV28	TGTGCCAGCAGTAGCCGGGACAGGGTGGGCTACACCTTC	CASSSRDRVGYTF
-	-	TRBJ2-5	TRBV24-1	TGTGCCACCAGTTTGAGGGGATGGGAGACCCAGTACTTC	CATSLRGWETQYF
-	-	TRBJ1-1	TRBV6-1	TGTGCCAGCAGTGAAGTACTGACAGTATCCACTGAAGCTTTCTTT	CASSEVLTVSTEAFF
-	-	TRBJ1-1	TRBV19	TGTGCCAGTACGGGAAGTTGGCAAGTGAACACTGAAGCTTTCTTT	CASTGSWQVNTEAFF
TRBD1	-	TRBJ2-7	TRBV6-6	TGTGCCAGCAGTAATCGACAGGGGAACTACGAGCAGTACTTC	CASSNRQGNYEQYF
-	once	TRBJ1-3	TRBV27	TGTGCCAGCTCCCCTCGACTACCCGATACAGGAGGTCCTGGAAACACCATATATTTT	CASSPRLPDTGGPGNTIYF
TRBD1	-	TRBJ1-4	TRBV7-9	TGTGCCAGCCAGAGAATTCCGGGACAGGCTAATGAAAAACTGTTTTTT	CASQRIPGQANEKLFF
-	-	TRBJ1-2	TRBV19	TGTGCCAGTAGTATCGCGGACTATGGCTACACCTTC	CASSIADYGYTF
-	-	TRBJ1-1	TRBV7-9	TGTGCCAGCAGCCAACGGGAGGGGCCAGAAGCTTTCTTT	CASSQREGPEAFF
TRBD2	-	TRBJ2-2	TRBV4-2	TGTGCCAGCAGCCCCGGTTATGGGGAGGGGACCGGGGAGCTGTTTTTT	CASSPGYGEGTGELFF